This TCR beta chain was retrieved from a study of blood T cell repertoires in COVID-19. This clone has only a few counts. This CDR3 is also generated by other DNA sequences in the sample. From germline, CDR1 is LGHDT and CDR2 YNNKEL (reference sequence). The J segment lost 5 bases and the V segment lost 1 base, leaving 2 bases of the junction unmatched. This CDR3 region has 15 residues. Two negative PCRs, clearance, or symptom resolution characterized the recovered Cohort 3 donors. Assay: immunoSEQ multiplex PCR; the TCRdb copy retains only in-frame clones and omits some. The sample contains about 280,000 clones, about 85% of which appear only once.

This clonotype was obtained from a woman between 50 and 59 years old who had recovered from COVID-19. V gene TRBV3-1 (or the pseudogene TRBV3-2) combines with J gene TRBJ2-1, with TRBD2 matching over 10 bases. The material sequenced was PBMCs or T cells enriched from blood (not recorded which). The CDR3 reads CASSQGTSGHNEQFF. The CDR3 DNA sequence: TGTGCCAGCAGCCAAGGGACTAGCGGCCACAATGAGCAGTTCTTC.